The T cell receptor (beta chain) under discussion was sequenced for a study of blood T cell repertoires in COVID-19. Study overall: Italy, Spain and the United States were the sources of the convalescent and acute COVID-19 samples. PBMCs, B-cell-depleted T cells, or T cells were the source of the cDNA or gDNA that made up the material.

Per the original data handling: For nucleated cells, counts were estimated from reference gene primer amplification. TCRdb's copy holds only in-frame clones and misses some; the assay was immunoSEQ multiplex PCR. V, J and clone size were drawn from that table, and D and trimming were deduced from the DNA. The sample contains approximately 500,000 clones, about 88% of which appear only once. CDR1 is GTSNPN and CDR2 is SVGIG in the germline V gene (reference sequence). The CDR3 has 15 residues. V lost 5 bases to trimming and J lost 2 bases, with 17 bases between them. The sequenced material came from peripheral blood. This sequence originates from a woman aged 50 to 60 with COVID-19, enrolled during active disease. The chain is built from TRBV30 and TRBJ2-3; perhaps TRBD2 as D (6 bases). The CDR3 nucleotides are TGTGCCTGGTTAAGGCGGAGGGAATACACAGATACGCAGTATTTT. Translating gives CAWLRRREYTDTQYF.